This TCR beta chain was captured by sequencing in a study of T-cell memory formation after mild COVID-19. Regarding the study as a whole: Confirmation was lacking for SARS-CoV-2 specificity of second-wave clones that peaked on day 37.

Comments on this clonotype: The antigen is unknown.

In TCRdb, the 5' RACE reads were re-called with MiXCR into one record per CDR3 protein. The repertoire holds about 110,000 distinct CDR3 sequences, with over 15% as singletons. Trimming removed 1 base from V and 2 bases from J, with 11 bases in between. CDR1 SGDLS and CDR2 YYNGEE come from the germline V gene. The CDR3 has 15 amino acids. The sequence was obtained from an adult woman who had mild COVID-19 (a few samples of this study predate the infection). Cell type and time point are not known. The V call is TRBV9, the J call TRBJ2-3; D possibly matches TRBD1 or TRBD2 (6 bases each). Sample: PBMCs or a T cell subset sorted from them (not recorded which). The CDR3 nucleotides are TGTGCCAGCAGCGTATTTTCGGGGGCCACAGATACGCAGTATTTT. It translates to CASSVFSGATDTQYF.